A selection of T cell receptor beta chains follows, all from one sample in a study of blood T cell repertoires in COVID-19. Libraries were prepared by immunoSEQ multiplex PCR; TCRdb keeps only in-frame clonotypes and omits some of them. The table lists approximately 180,000 clones, 80% to 90% of them singletons. Material for sequencing was peripheral blood. Receptors were obtained from a human donor with active or convalescent COVID-19. The donor label of this sample is uncertain. CDR3s include the opening cysteine and the closing phenylalanine or tryptophan. The order of the fields is CDR3 length, V gene, CDR3 protein.

CDR3 length: 16
V gene: TRBV7-2
CDR3 protein: CASSHPGGRADDEQFF

CDR3 length: 14
V gene: TRBV5-1
CDR3 protein: CASSATGGNTEAFF

CDR3 length: 14
V gene: TRBV5-1
CDR3 protein: CASSLEGGEETQYF

CDR3 length: 14
V gene: TRBV30
CDR3 protein: CATRTSGGSDTQYF

CDR3 length: 15
V gene: TRBV15
CDR3 protein: CATSRGRQGDQPQHF

CDR3 length: 20
V gene: TRBV24-1
CDR3 protein: CATSDLPGLGPKIPIYEQFF

CDR3 length: 16
V gene: TRBV9
CDR3 protein: CASSPASGSGTDTQYF

CDR3 length: 14
V gene: TRBV2
CDR3 protein: CASSAARAGNTIYF

CDR3 length: 17
V gene: TRBV7-3
CDR3 protein: CASSLRGSGSSTDTQYF

CDR3 length: 16
V gene: TRBV5-5
CDR3 protein: CASSLDRGGGTDTQYF

CDR3 length: 13
V gene: TRBV5-4
CDR3 protein: CASSWPRVGGYTF

CDR3 length: 13
V gene: TRBV2
CDR3 protein: CASSQTPNYGYTF

CDR3 length: 12
V gene: TRBV6-5
CDR3 protein: CASSYRDRQAFF

CDR3 length: 13
V gene: TRBV30
CDR3 protein: CAWSRQERQPQHF

CDR3 length: 15
V gene: TRBV12-5
CDR3 protein: CASGLRTSGANTQYF

CDR3 length: 13
V gene: TRBV7-3
CDR3 protein: CASSLSQTAEAFF

CDR3 length: 17
V gene: TRBV3-1/TRBV3-2
CDR3 protein: CASSQLTSGRAKNIQYF

CDR3 length: 16
V gene: TRBV18
CDR3 protein: CASSQGQGDANYGYTF

CDR3 length: 15
V gene: TRBV5-1
CDR3 protein: CASSKGLAGVNEQFF

CDR3 length: 17
V gene: TRBV24-1
CDR3 protein: CATSDLQGSSATGELFF

CDR3 length: 16
V gene: TRBV13
CDR3 protein: CASSLASGTLTGELFF

CDR3 length: 16
V gene: TRBV28
CDR3 protein: CASSLYRQGAYYGYTF

CDR3 length: 15
V gene: TRBV4-2
CDR3 protein: CASSQDYSGSYGYTF

CDR3 length: 16
V gene: TRBV9
CDR3 protein: CASSASPSGNTGELFF

CDR3 length: 13
V gene: TRBV13
CDR3 protein: CASSLLGTYEQYF

CDR3 length: 15
V gene: TRBV9
CDR3 protein: CASSGRQGNTGELFF

CDR3 length: 18
V gene: TRBV11-2
CDR3 protein: CASSLLGQGSLWGNTIYF

CDR3 length: 15
V gene: TRBV2
CDR3 protein: CASHPTSVAKNIQYF

CDR3 length: 13
V gene: TRBV7-9
CDR3 protein: CASSWEGTDTQYF